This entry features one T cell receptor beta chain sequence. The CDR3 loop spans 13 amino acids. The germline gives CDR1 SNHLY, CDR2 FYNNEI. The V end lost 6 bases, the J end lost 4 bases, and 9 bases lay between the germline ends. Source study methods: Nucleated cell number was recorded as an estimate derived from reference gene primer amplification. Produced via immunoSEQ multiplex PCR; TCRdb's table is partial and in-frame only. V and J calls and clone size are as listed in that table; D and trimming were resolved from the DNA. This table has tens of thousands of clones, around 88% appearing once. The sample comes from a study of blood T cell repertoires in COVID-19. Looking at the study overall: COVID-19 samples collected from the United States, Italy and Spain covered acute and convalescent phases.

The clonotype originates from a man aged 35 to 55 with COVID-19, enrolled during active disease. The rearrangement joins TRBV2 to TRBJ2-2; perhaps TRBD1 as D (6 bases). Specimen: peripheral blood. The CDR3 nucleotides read TGTGCCAGCAGAGCACAGGGCACCGGGGAGCTGTTTTTT. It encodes CASRAQGTGELFF.